The 13 T cell receptor beta chains listed next were all sequenced from one sample in a study of T cell responses to AZD1222 COVID-19 vaccine. Repertoires were generated with immunoSEQ multiplex PCR, while TCRdb's copy carries only in-frame clones and drops some. Of more than 120,000 clones detected, approximately 86% appear once; the ten largest clones hold roughly 5.1%. Sequencing was performed on peripheral blood, taken 28 days after the second AZD1222 dose. The receptors were gathered from an adult who received the AZD1222 COVID-19 vaccine.

This rearrangement joins TRBV10-1 to TRBJ1-5, with D possibly TRBD1 on 5 matching bases. This CDR3 spans 15 amino acids. Per germline, CDR1 WNHNN and CDR2 SYGVQD (reference sequence). The V gene lost 3 bases and the J gene lost 0 bases, with 9 bases spanning the gap. DNA of the CDR3: TGCGCCAGCAGTGATACGGGGCTTAGCAATCAGCCCCAGCATTTT. Protein product: CASSDTGLSNQPQHF.

The chain carries TRBV6-5 and TRBJ1-1; no definite D call. In germline, CDR1 is MNHEY, CDR2 SVGAGI. V was cut by 7 bases and J by 1 base, with 13 bases left in between. This CDR3 has 14 amino acids. The CDR3 sequence is CASTKEARNTEAFF. Here the CDR3 DNA reads TGTGCCAGCACCAAAGAGGCTCGGAACACTGAAGCTTTCTTT.

This rearrangement joins TRBV7-9 to TRBJ2-3; a weak D match, TRBD2 (5 bases). In germline, CDR1 is SEHNR, CDR2 FQNEAQ (reference sequence). This CDR3 is built from 16 residues. The V end lost 5 bases, the J end lost 0 bases, and 15 bases lay between the germline ends. CDR3 in amino acids: CASSPPGSASTDTQYF. CDR3 in DNA: TGTGCCAGCAGCCCACCGGGAAGCGCCAGCACAGATACGCAGTATTTT.

The rearrangement joins TRBV7-2 to TRBJ2-2; D gene unclear. Germline V gene sequence: CDR1 SGHTA, CDR2 FQGNSA. V was trimmed by 0 bases and J by 4 bases, leaving 6 bases between them. The CDR3 extends over 14 amino acids. This chain's CDR3 is CASSLARGTGELFF. In DNA, the CDR3 is TGTGCCAGCAGCTTAGCACGCGGCACCGGGGAGCTGTTTTTT.

This chain connects TRBV12-3 or TRBV12-4 to TRBJ1-6, with D hard to call. This CDR3 comprises 12 residues. V lost 6 bases and J lost 14, with 14 bases in between. CDR3 amino acids: CASSQTQKSLHF. The CDR3 DNA reads TGTGCCAGCAGCCAAACTCAAAAATCCCTCCACTTT.

In nucleotides, the CDR3 is TGTGCCAGCAGTGCACAGACAGGGGAAACTGAAGCTTTCTTT. Translating it yields CASSAQTGETEAFF. This rearrangement joins TRBV2 to TRBJ1-1, with 8 bases matching TRBD1. The CDR3 covers 14 residues. V trimming: 4 bases; J trimming: 5 bases; junction bases outside the gene matches: 6. CDR1 SNHLY and CDR2 FYNNEI come from the germline V gene. Supplemented by reference TRBV2 and TRBJ1-1, the full variable domain reads EPEVTQTPSHQVTQMGQEVILRCVPISNHLYFYWYRQILGQKVEFLVSFYNNEISEKSEIFDDQFSVERPDGSNFTLKIRSTKLEDSAMYFCASSAQTGETEAFFGQGTRLTVV.

This chain connects TRBV6-5 to TRBJ2-2, with D perhaps being TRBD1 or TRBD2 (5 bases each). The CDR3 loop spans 14 amino acids. From germline, CDR1 is MNHEY and CDR2 SVGAGI. The V end lost 7 bases, the J end lost 5 bases, and 14 bases lay between the germline ends. CDR3 DNA: TGTGCCAGCATTGGTGGGGGTTGGACCGGGGAGCTGTTTTTT. This translates into CASIGGGWTGELFF.

V gene TRBV7-2 combines with J gene TRBJ1-5; D is undetermined. The CDR3 runs to 12 residues. Trimming left V 3 bases short and J 9 bases short, with 9 bases between. Germline-derived CDR1 and CDR2 are SGHTA and FQGNSA. CDR3 in amino acids: CASSFTGRPQHF. The CDR3, as DNA: TGTGCCAGCAGCTTCACCGGCCGGCCCCAGCATTTT.

This chain joins TRBV7-2 and TRBJ2-1; D ambiguous. The V end lost 3 bases, the J end lost 8 bases, and 14 bases lay between the germline ends. The CDR3 runs 14 residues. Germline lookup yields CDR1 SGHTA and CDR2 FQGNSA. As DNA, the CDR3 is TGTGCCAGCAGCTTCCGCCAAGGTGTGGATGAGCAGTTCTTC. This sequence encodes CASSFRQGVDEQFF.

The chain joins TRBV6-4 to TRBJ1-1; D gene ambiguous. Germline loops: CDR1 MRHNA, CDR2 SNTAGT. V was shortened by 4 bases and J by 1 base, with 7 bases between the two germline ends. The CDR3 runs 13 residues. The CDR3 DNA sequence: TGTGCCAGCAGTGGAGAGGAGAACACTGAAGCTTTCTTT. This translates into CASSGEENTEAFF.

The sample holds a few counts of this clone. The chain has TRBV19 and TRBJ2-4; possibly TRBD2 for D (6 bases). The CDR3 consists of 13 residues. The germline CDR1 and CDR2 sequences are LNHDA and SQIVND (reference sequence). V was trimmed by 4 bases and J by 8 bases, leaving 12 bases between them. The DNA of the CDR3 is TGTGCCAGTAGTAATCCAGGCGGGGACATTCAGTACTTC. The encoded protein is CASSNPGGDIQYF.

The rearrangement joins TRBV9 to TRBJ2-1; D could derive from TRBD1 or TRBD2 (5 bases each). The V end was cut by 4 bases, the J end by 8 bases, with 16 bases between. CDR1 is SGDLS and CDR2 is YYNGEE in the germline V gene. The CDR3 extends over 14 amino acids. CDR3 bases: TGTGCCAGCAGCTCAACCGGGTGGGGGTATGAGCAGTTCTTC. Protein product: CASSSTGWGYEQFF.

The rearrangement links TRBV6-5 to TRBJ2-1, with 7 bases lining up with TRBD2. CDR1 MNHEY and CDR2 SVGAGI come from the germline V gene. This CDR3 has 15 residues. Trimming cost V 4 bases and J 4 bases; bases outside gene matches: 7. The CDR3 bases are TGTGCCAGCAGTTTCTATAGCGGGTCATACAATGAGCAGTTCTTC. Its protein is CASSFYSGSYNEQFF.